The TCR beta chain under discussion was sequenced for a study of OX40 agonist ivuxolimab in advanced cancers. Regarding the research as a whole: Ivuxolimab, which targeted the costimulatory receptor OX40 (CD134), was an agonistic, fully human IgG2 monoclonal antibody. Peripheral TCRbeta sequencing was intended to test whether TCR sequence diversity was altered and clonal T-cell expansion was caused by ivuxolimab. Three dose-escalation patients achieved partial responses, one with hepatocellular carcinoma and two with cutaneous melanoma. Among the roughly 50 dose-escalation patients, some 19 had hepatocellular carcinoma, about 15 melanoma, 9 renal cell carcinoma and 9 head and neck cancer. The paper describes the monotherapy dose-escalation part (N ≈ 50 patients) of the phase I trial of ivuxolimab. Patients were allowed to have had prior anti-PD-1, anti-PD-L1 or anti-CTLA-4 therapy, and more than 30% of the dose-escalation patients had previously received checkpoint inhibitors. Intravenous ivuxolimab was administered to patients every 2 weeks at six dose levels: 0.01, 0.1, 0.3, 1.5, 3 and 10 mg/kg. In the dose-escalation cohort, 65% to 85% of patients were male, and the mean age was approximately 60 years with a range of roughly 20 to 79.

This clone was seen a single time. Its antigen remains unidentified. No base quality information exists; no much larger clone differs at one position. After removal of 3 bases from V and 5 bases from J, the junction retains 5 bases not matched to a gene. The CDR3 contains 14 residues, cysteine and phenylalanine counted. The sequence is cut down to CDR3 DNA, 42 bases in frame from base 1. CDR1 LGHNA and CDR2 YSLEER were looked up in the germline V gene. The research as a whole found: Antigen specificity was not determined for the clonally expanded peripheral T cells. Low levels of normalized T-cell clonal expansion were also seen in some patients who did not respond. In partial responders in the 0.1-3.0 mg/kg groups, normalized peripheral clonal expansion was found to be among the lowest, especially among CD8+ T cells. At doses of 0.1 to 3.0 mg/kg, clonal expansion of both CD4+ and CD8+ blood T cells was observed from baseline to week 6. After ivuxolimab, expanded clones were on average more numerous among CD8+ T cells than among CD4+ T cells.

Patients with a history of autoimmune disease or receiving systemic immunosuppression were excluded from the trial. In every dose cohort, peripheral blood was drawn for TCR sequencing at baseline, cycle 4 day 1, and cycle 7 day 1. Samples were obtained from an open-label, multicenter, first-in-human phase I dose-escalation trial of ivuxolimab. Adults with locally advanced or metastatic melanoma, renal cell, hepatocellular, or head and neck squamous cell carcinoma were enrolled in the trial. CD4+ and CD8+ T cells were sorted separately from peripheral blood before TCR sequencing. For sequencing of the TCRbeta CDR3 region, genomic DNA was extracted from the sorted cells. TCRbeta CDR3 regions were sequenced using the immunoSEQ Assay. TCRdb's version of the immuneACCESS table is confined to in-frame rearrangements and falls short of the full clone set. An unresolved V gene accounts for under half of the shortfall where checked; the remainder is of unknown origin. A total of fewer than 80,000 clones appear in this sample, 75% to 90% of them only once. The ten largest clones capture roughly 0.89% of the sample.

Rearrangement joined TRBV4-3 to TRBJ1-1; TRBD1 aligns with 8 central bases. This TCR was recovered from an adult with an advanced solid tumor such as melanoma, head and neck, liver or kidney cancer. The starting material was CD4+ or CD8+ T cells sorted from blood, obtained in a trial of the OX40 agonist ivuxolimab. The base sequence is TGCGCCAGCAGCCAGACAGGGGTGAGGACTGAAGCTTTCTTT. Translated, this is CASSQTGVRTEAFF.